One and the same sample provided the 10 T cell receptor beta chains below, sequenced in a study of STAT3 mutations in large granular lymphocyte leukemia. Findings and caveats of the study: Every T-cell large granular lymphocyte leukemia patient had at least one immunodominant TCR beta clonotype.

Libraries were prepared by immunoSEQ multiplex PCR; TCRdb keeps only in-frame clonotypes and omits some of them. Here the sample spans about 40,000 clones, about 88% being singletons. Antigens of these TCRs are unknown. The sequencing input was PBMCs. The receptor source for this set is a human donor with T large granular lymphocyte leukemia. Some clones in this sample may be carry-over from other donors' samples.

The chain employs TRBV15 and TRBJ2-3; D is possibly TRBD2 (6 bases). The germline V and J ends were trimmed by 0 bases and 3 bases, with 13 bases remaining between them. The CDR3 runs 16 residues. CDR1 LNHNV and CDR2 YYDKDF come from the germline V gene (reference sequence). The CDR3, as DNA: TGTGCCACCAGCAGAGATCGGCTGGGAGGAACAGATACGCAGTATTTT. This translates into CATSRDRLGGTDTQYF.

This sequence joins TRBV5-5 and TRBJ1-1; maybe TRBD1 (5 bases). Germline V gene sequence: CDR1 SGHKS, CDR2 YYEKEE (reference sequence). Trimming took off 5 bases at V and 0 bases at J, with 11 bases between the two ends. CDR3 length equals 14 residues. The CDR3 loop reads CASRPQVMNTEAFF. Written as DNA, the CDR3 is TGTGCCAGCAGGCCACAGGTAATGAACACTGAAGCTTTCTTT.

The V and J genes are TRBV4-1 and TRBJ2-5, with 8 bases identical to TRBD2. The CDR3 is made up of 16 amino acids. V dropped 0 bases and J dropped 4; count of bases not matched to a gene: 7. The germline V gene has CDR1 MGHRA and CDR2 YSYEKL. Here the CDR3 reads CASSQDPGGESETQYF. The DNA of the CDR3 is TGCGCCAGCAGCCAAGATCCGGGGGGGGAGTCAGAGACCCAGTACTTC.

The chain recombines TRBV5-3 with TRBJ2-7; the D call may be TRBD1 or TRBD2 (5 bases each). TRBV5-3 is an ORF, with its function uncertain. Trimming shortened V by 4 bases and J by 0 bases, and 8 bases separated the two germline ends. The CDR3 length is 13 residues. This CDR3 is CARSTGTSYEQYV. For the CDR3, the DNA is TGTGCCAGAAGCACCGGGACCTCCTACGAGCAGTACGTC.

The chain has TRBV5-1 and TRBJ1-1; D may be TRBD1 (6 bases). With 3 bases removed from V and 4 bases from J, the gap between germline ends came to 19 bases. This CDR3 comprises 16 residues. Per germline, CDR1 SGHRS and CDR2 YFSETQ. This CDR3 is CASSWGRGGWRTEAFF. In nucleotides, the CDR3 is TGCGCCAGCAGCTGGGGGCGGGGGGGTTGGCGCACTGAAGCTTTCTTT.

J is TRBJ2-3 and V is TRBV7-6, with 9 bases aligning to TRBD1. After removal of 2 bases from V and 4 bases from J, the junction contained 10 bases not matched to a gene. Germline CDR1 SGHVS, CDR2 FNYEAQ. The CDR3 contains 17 residues. The CDR3 region is CASSLLGGTGSADTQYF. As DNA, the CDR3 is TGTGCCAGCAGCTTACTTGGGGGGACAGGGTCCGCAGATACGCAGTATTTT.

The chain combines TRBV1 with TRBJ2-3; the DNA was not used to check the table's D call, TRBD2. TRBV1 is assigned pseudogene status. This CDR3 has 17 residues. The CDR3 protein is CTSSQDGLAGAAGTQYF. In DNA, the CDR3 is TGCACCAGCAGCCAAGACGGCCTAGCGGGGGCCGCTGGTACGCAGTATTTT.

CDR3 protein: CASSFSGQSTGELFF. The CDR3 bases are TGCGCCAGCAGCTTCTCGGGACAGTCGACCGGGGAGCTGTTTTTT. This chain joins TRBV5-1 and TRBJ2-2; 7 bases match TRBD1. CDR3 length equals 15 residues. CDR1 is SGHRS, CDR2 YFSETQ, per germline. V was clipped by 2 bases and J by 5 bases; unmatched bases: 6.

This chain connects TRBV27 to TRBJ2-1; 7 nucleotides match TRBD1. V was clipped by 6 bases and J by 3 bases; unmatched bases: 11. The CDR3 runs 16 residues. In germline, CDR1 is MNHEY, CDR2 SMNVEV (reference sequence). The CDR3 DNA follows: TGTGCCAGCAGCGAAATACAGGGGAGAGGCTACAATGAGCAGTTCTTC. Translation gives CASSEIQGRGYNEQFF.

The rearrangement uses TRBV25-1 and TRBJ1-4; possibly TRBD1 for D (5 bases). Trimming took 4 bases from V and 7 from J, leaving 10 bases between them. Germline values: CDR1 MGHDK, CDR2 SYGVNS. This CDR3 contains 13 residues. CDR3 sequence reads: CASSGSRGEKLFF. Written as DNA, the CDR3 is TGTGCCAGCAGTGGCTCGAGGGGTGAAAAACTGTTTTTT.